These T cell receptor beta chains were read from a single sample in a study of PD-1 blockade in classical Hodgkin lymphoma. Sequencing used immunoSEQ multiplex PCR; TCRdb keeps in-frame clones, though not all of them. The sample yields roughly 77,000 clones, over 85% seen once. The specimen was peripheral blood mononuclear cells (PBMCs). All receptors derive from a human donor with classical Hodgkin lymphoma. Both conserved end residues are part of each CDR3. D genes are given only for firm matches. The size of a clone is reported for some rows only, either as once, few or many, or as a class for expanded clones.

TRBV11-2,NA,NA,TRBJ1-1,TGTGCCAGCAGCTTAGCCCAGGGCAAGAGTGAAGCTTTCTTT,CASSLAQGKSEAFF
TRBV5-1,NA,NA,TRBJ2-4,TGCGCCAGCAGCGCGAGTTTAGCCAAAAACATTCAGTACTTC,CASSASLAKNIQYF
TRBV7-2,NA,NA,TRBJ2-2,TGTGCCAGCAGCTTACGGTCCTATCCGTCCAACACCGGGGAGCTGTTTTTT,CASSLRSYPSNTGELFF
TRBV5-3,NA,NA,TRBJ1-5,TGTGCCAGAAAATCCAGGGGAATGTGCCGCAATCAGCCCCAGCATTTT,CARKSRGMCRNQPQHF
TRBV6-6,TRBD1,NA,TRBJ1-5,TGTGCCAGCAGTTACCGGACAGGGGCTGGGCAGCCCCAGCATTTT,CASSYRTGAGQPQHF
TRBV10-3,NA,NA,TRBJ2-7,TGTGCCATCAGTGAGCCGAATGCCGGGATGTCCTACGAGCAGTACTTC,CAISEPNAGMSYEQYF
TRBV5-1,NA,NA,TRBJ2-7,TGCGCCGGCAGCTTGGACGGCTTCATCACGTACGAGCAGTACTTC,CAGSLDGFITYEQYF
TRBV5-8,NA,NA,TRBJ1-1,TGTGCCAGCAGCTTGGGCACGTTTGACACTGAAGCTTTCTTT,CASSLGTFDTEAFF
TRBV6-6,NA,once,TRBJ1-1,TGTGCCAGCAGTTATAGCACAAGGAACACTGAAGCTTTCTTT,CASSYSTRNTEAFF
TRBV29-1,TRBD1,NA,TRBJ2-5,TGCAGCTCCACCGGGACAGGGGGCCCAGAGACCCAGTACTTC,CSSTGTGGPETQYF
TRBV7-9,NA,NA,TRBJ2-2,TGTGCCAGCAGCTTACCGGCTGGCGGGGAGCTGTTTTTT,CASSLPAGGELFF
TRBV5-6,NA,NA,TRBJ2-1,TGTGCCAGCAGCCCTCCGGGGGCTCTGGACAATGAGCAGTTCTTC,CASSPPGALDNEQFF
TRBV15,NA,NA,TRBJ2-7,TGTGCCACCAGCAGAGATATAAGGGCAGGGGTTTCAGCCTACGAGCAGTACTTC,CATSRDIRAGVSAYEQYF
TRBV6-5,TRBD1,NA,TRBJ2-7,TGTGCCAGCAGTTACCCACGACAGGGGGTCTACGAGCAGTACTTC,CASSYPRQGVYEQYF
TRBV7-3,NA,NA,TRBJ1-2,TGTGCCAGCAGCCCTAGCAGATCGTCTAACTATGGCTACACCTTC,CASSPSRSSNYGYTF
TRBV25-1,TRBD1,NA,TRBJ1-1,TGTGCCAGCAGAGCCGAGGGACAGGTCACTGAAGCTTTCTTT,CASRAEGQVTEAFF
TRBV7-2,NA,NA,TRBJ1-5,TGTGCCAGCAGCTTATTTGGCAGGGTGGAACAGCCCCAGCATTTT,CASSLFGRVEQPQHF